These 8 T cell receptor beta chains share one sample of origin, sequenced in a study of blood T cell repertoires in COVID-19. Assay: immunoSEQ multiplex PCR; the TCRdb copy retains only in-frame clones and omits some. The sample carries 70,000 or so clones, about four fifths recorded once. Sequences were obtained from peripheral blood. These receptors came from a human donor in a cohort sampled during active COVID-19.

The chain joins TRBV15 to TRBJ2-7, with 15 bases fitting TRBD2. CDR3 length: 19 amino acids. Trimming took 1 base from V and 3 from J; bases not matched to a gene: 10. Germline lookup yields CDR1 LNHNV and CDR2 YYDKDF (reference sequence). The CDR3 spells CATSRGLGTSGGPVYEQYF. The DNA for the CDR3 is TGTGCCACCAGCAGAGGTCTAGGGACTAGCGGGGGGCCCGTCTACGAGCAGTACTTC.

This clone has only a few counts. This sequence joins TRBV20-1 and TRBJ2-7; the match to TRBD2 covers 13 bases. Germline CDR1 reads DFQATT; CDR2 reads SNEGSKA (reference sequence). With V trimmed by 3 bases and J by 3 bases, 8 bases remained unmatched. The CDR3 consists of 16 residues. The CDR3 protein is CSASGGTSGKNYEQYF. DNA for the CDR3: TGCAGTGCTAGTGGGGGGACTAGCGGGAAAAACTACGAGCAGTACTTC.

The chain couples TRBV5-4 to TRBJ2-7; 7 bases match TRBD2. V lost 4 bases and J lost 11; bases outside the gene matches: 12. The CDR3 is 13 amino acids. Germline CDR1 SGHNT, CDR2 YYREEE (reference sequence). CDR3 amino acids: CASSPTGGLREYF. The DNA of the CDR3 is TGTGCCAGCAGCCCGACGGGAGGTTTACGCGAGTACTTC. The whole variable domain, remainder taken from reference TRBV5-4 and TRBJ2-7, is ETGVTQSPTHLIKTRGQQVTLRCSSQSGHNTVSWYQQALGQGPQFIFQYYREEENGRGNFPPRFSGLQFPNYSSELNVNALELDDSALYLCASSPTGGLREYFGPGTRLTVT.

This rearrangement joins TRBV2 to TRBJ1-6; 8 positions match TRBD1. V gave up 3 bases and J gave up 7 bases; unmatched junction bases: 5. The CDR3 has 15 residues. Germline assignment: CDR1 SNHLY and CDR2 FYNNEI. CDR3 coding DNA: TGTGCCAGCAGTGAGGACAGGGTGTCAAATTCACCCCTCCACTTT. Protein product: CASSEDRVSNSPLHF. Together with reference TRBV2 and TRBJ1-6, the CDR3 gives the full variable domain: EPEVTQTPSHQVTQMGQEVILRCVPISNHLYFYWYRQILGQKVEFLVSFYNNEISEKSEIFDDQFSVERPDGSNFTLKIRSTKLEDSAMYFCASSEDRVSNSPLHFGNGTRLTVT.

V usage is TRBV5-4 and J usage is TRBJ2-5; D call uncertain. The V gene lost 3 bases and the J gene lost 7 bases, with 10 bases spanning the gap. The CDR3 consists of 12 residues. Germline V gene sequence: CDR1 SGHNT, CDR2 YYREEE (reference sequence). The CDR3 DNA sequence: TGTGCCAGCAGCTCCCCTGACTTGACCCAGTACTTC. Amino acids: CASSSPDLTQYF.

Only a few counts were recorded for this clone. This sequence joins TRBV28 and TRBJ1-2; 7 bases are shared with TRBD1. V gave up 6 bases and J gave up 7 bases; unmatched junction bases: 14. The germline V gene has CDR1 MDHEN and CDR2 SYDVKM. The CDR3 has 15 amino acids. DNA of the CDR3: TGTGCCAGCAGCCCGAGGGGGCGAGGAGATTCTGGCTACACCTTC. Its translation: CASSPRGRGDSGYTF.

The genes are TRBV30 and TRBJ2-6, with TRBD1 identical over 11 bases. With 3 bases clipped from V and 2 bases from J, the junction kept 3 bases outside the gene matches. The CDR3 is 16 amino acids. The germline V gene has CDR1 GTSNPN and CDR2 SVGIG (reference sequence). In DNA form, the CDR3 reads TGTGCCTGGAGCGGACAGGGGGCCCCTGGGGCCAACGTCCTGACTTTC. As protein: CAWSGQGAPGANVLTF.

This clone came up once. The chain couples TRBV11-2 to TRBJ1-1; 12 nucleotides align to TRBD1. Germline CDR1 and CDR2: SGHAT and FQNNGV. The CDR3 totals 16 residues. Trimming at V came to 1 base and at J to 11 bases, leaving 11 bases not matched to a gene. Here the CDR3 reads CASSLGYRDRGPGAFF. The DNA of the CDR3 is TGTGCCAGCAGCTTAGGGTACCGGGACAGGGGGCCGGGGGCTTTCTTT.